This entry lists 21 T cell receptor beta chains sequenced from one sample in a study of identical twins. TCRdb independently ran MiXCR on the 5' RACE reads; one entry per CDR3 protein. The profile shows approximately 1.8 million distinct CDR3 sequences, around 29% of them singletons. The source material was cord blood. The receptors were gathered from a newborn girl in good health.

This clonotype was seen a handful of times. The gene calls are TRBV4-1 and TRBJ2-1; the D is unclear. The V and J ends lost 0 bases and 9 bases respectively, with 12 bases between them. Germline values: CDR1 MGHRA, CDR2 YSYEKL. The CDR3 sequence is 14 residues long. Here the CDR3 reads CASSQDLVLTEQFF. CDR3 nucleotides: TGCGCCAGCAGCCAAGATCTGGTTCTTACTGAGCAGTTCTTC.

The chain combines TRBV6-5 with TRBJ2-4, with D tentatively TRBD2 (6 bases). Per germline, CDR1 MNHEY and CDR2 SVGAGI. This CDR3 is built from 14 residues. The germline V and J ends were trimmed by 8 bases and 7 bases, with 18 bases remaining between them. The CDR3 coding sequence is TGTGCCAGCTCGACTGCCGGGGGAACGAACATTCAGTACTTC. Protein: CASSTAGGTNIQYF.

The gene calls are TRBV20-1 and TRBJ1-5, with D perhaps TRBD1 (5 bases). This CDR3 contains 16 residues. Germline V gene sequence: CDR1 DFQATT, CDR2 SNEGSKA (reference sequence). Deletions cut 4 bases from V and 2 bases from J, with 18 bases between. The CDR3 DNA reads TGCAGTGCTACAGTGGGACGGCCAGGGCGCAATCAGCCCCAGCATTTT. Protein: CSATVGRPGRNQPQHF.

This chain connects TRBV4-1 to TRBJ2-7, with D maybe TRBD2 (5 bases). Germline-derived CDR1 and CDR2 are MGHRA and YSYEKL. The CDR3 spans 15 residues. V shed 0 bases and J shed 5 bases, with 14 bases lying between them. The DNA for the CDR3 is TGCGCCAGCAGCCAAGATCCGGCTAGCTCGAACGAGCAGTACTTC. It is translated as CASSQDPASSNEQYF.

This clonotype has only a few counts. The chain links TRBV2 to TRBJ2-7; D is undetermined. Trimming took 2 bases from V and 2 from J, leaving 10 bases between them. Germline V CDR1 and CDR2: SNHLY, FYNNEI. The CDR3 is 14 amino acids. CDR3 nucleotides: TGTGCCAGCAGTGAACTCGGACGGACCTACGAGCAGTACTTC. Translating gives CASSELGRTYEQYF.

This clonotype occurred a few times. The rearrangement joins TRBV4-1 to TRBJ2-7; D gene uncertain. The germline V and J ends were trimmed by 1 base and 1 base, with 14 bases remaining between them. Looked up from germline, CDR1 is MGHRA and CDR2 is YSYEKL. There are 16 residues in the CDR3. This CDR3 is CASSQGLRLTSYEQYF. The DNA for the CDR3 is TGCGCCAGCAGCCAAGGACTCCGCCTTACGTCCTACGAGCAGTACTTC.

V gene TRBV21-1 combines with J gene TRBJ2-7; the D call TRBD1 from the table was never checked on the DNA. TRBV21-1 is a known pseudogene. The CDR3 loop spans 14 amino acids. CDR3 sequence: CASSENRDDYEQYF. In nucleotides, the CDR3 is TGTGCCAGCAGCGAAAACAGGGACGATTACGAGCAGTACTTC.

The chain is built from TRBV2 and TRBJ2-1; 7 bases fit TRBD1. V lost 6 bases to trimming and J lost 10 bases; unmatched junction nucleotides: 9. Germline CDR1 and CDR2: SNHLY and FYNNEI. CDR3 size: 13 residues. The CDR3 DNA reads TGTGCCAGCAGGAGGACAGGTCTACAAGAGCAGTTCTTC. Translation gives CASRRTGLQEQFF.

This clonotype has at least ten counts. J is TRBJ1-2 and V is TRBV24-1, with a weak D call TRBD1 (5 bases). CDR3 length: 13 residues. Germline assignment: CDR1 KGHDR and CDR2 SFDVKD. Trimming stripped 2 bases from V and 6 bases from J, with 9 bases between. The CDR3, as DNA: TGTGCCACCAGTGATTGGCAGGGAAATGGCTACACCTTC. Its translation is CATSDWQGNGYTF.

The chain employs TRBV7-9 and TRBJ2-5, with 7 bases that match TRBD2. Trimming took 5 bases from V and 4 from J; bases not matched to a gene: 4. The CDR3 is 13 amino acids. The V gene's germline CDR1 is SEHNR and CDR2 FQNEAQ (reference sequence). The CDR3 DNA sequence: TGTGCCAGCAGCGTTACTAGCGCAGAGACCCAGTACTTC. Its translation: CASSVTSAETQYF.

This clonotype was recorded a few times. V gene TRBV20-1 combines with J gene TRBJ1-2; 10 bases line up with TRBD1. The CDR3 is made up of 14 amino acids. Germline loops: CDR1 DFQATT, CDR2 SNEGSKA (reference sequence). The J segment lost 6 bases and the V segment lost 6 bases, leaving 10 bases of the junction unmatched. CDR3 amino acids: CSARILGTGDGYTF. The CDR3 DNA reads as TGCAGTGCCCGCATCCTAGGGACAGGGGATGGCTACACCTTC.

Of note for this clonotype: Mismatch with germline at one junction end may stem from a read error. This chain connects TRBV6-5 to TRBJ2-1, with TRBD2 matching over 8 bases. This CDR3 is 15 amino acids long. CDR1 is MNHEY, CDR2 SVGAGI, per germline. The CDR3 loop reads CACSYGREVDNEQFF. The CDR3 region has the DNA TGTGCCTGCAGTTACGGGCGGGAGGTCGACAATGAGCAGTTCTTC.

The V and J genes are TRBV19 and TRBJ1-2; D is unclear. V lost 9 bases and J 4 bases, leaving 15 bases between the germline ends. CDR3 length: 13 residues. Germline loops: CDR1 LNHDA, CDR2 SQIVND (reference sequence). CDR3 in DNA: TGTGCCAGCCGACCGTTTCAAGGCTATGGCTACACCTTC. Translating it yields CASRPFQGYGYTF.

The chain links TRBV15 to TRBJ2-5, with 9 bases identical to TRBD2. This CDR3 contains 16 residues. V gave up 1 base and J gave up 4 bases; unmatched junction bases: 7. CDR1 LNHNV and CDR2 YYDKDF come from the germline V gene (reference sequence). The CDR3: CATSRAPSGNGETQYF. CDR3 nucleotides: TGTGCCACCAGCAGAGCCCCTAGCGGGAACGGAGAGACCCAGTACTTC.

Turning to this clonotype: Lacking the conserved final phenylalanine or tryptophan, this CDR3 likely reflects a read error. CDR3 nucleotide sequence: TGCGCCAGCAGCTTGGGAGCGAAAACTAGCACAGATACGCAGTATTAT. It encodes CASSLGAKTSTDTQYY. V and J are TRBV5-1 and TRBJ2-3; D is undetermined. V was cut by 0 bases and J by 0 bases, with 11 bases left in between. The CDR3 spans 16 residues. The germline CDR1 and CDR2 sequences are SGHRS and YFSETQ.

The V gene is TRBV6-5, the J gene TRBJ2-4, with 7 nucleotides matching TRBD1. The DNA end lines up better with TRBJ2-7; the J call may be wrong. The CDR3 has 15 residues. Germline V lookup: CDR1 MNHEY, CDR2 SVGAGI. This CDR3 reads CASSYGRQGTYEQYF. Here the CDR3 DNA reads TGTGCCAGCAGTTACGGGAGACAGGGAACCTACGAGCAGTACTTC.

CDR3 sequence (DNA): TGTGCCATCAGCGCCGGGAACTCTGGAAACACCATATATTTT. It translates to CAISAGNSGNTIYF. V and J are TRBV10-3 and TRBJ1-3; no firm D call. The germline gives CDR1 ENHRY, CDR2 SYGVKD. CDR3 length: 14 residues. V was cut by 6 bases and J by 0 bases, with 9 bases left in between.

A word on this clonotype: The DNA is left out, because the CDR3 cannot be placed on it with certainty; the CDR3 is given as TCRdb lists it. The rearrangement links TRBV21-1 to TRBJ2-3; TRBD1, as called in the table, went unchecked against the DNA. TRBV21-1 is shown as a pseudogene. The CDR3 length equals 17 residues, ends included. The CDR3 region is CASRNGWGQGATDTQYF.

On this clonotype: An end of the junction differs from the germline gene, which may be a read error. The chain has TRBV29-1 and TRBJ2-5, with 7 nucleotides matching TRBD2. Germline V gene data show CDR1 as SQVTM and CDR2 as ANQGSEA. The CDR3 consists of 14 residues. CDR3 nucleotide sequence: TGCGGCGTCCCCCTAGCGGCAGTCCAAGAGACCCAGTACTTC. Its translation: CGVPLAAVQETQYF.

This clonotype was counted a few times. The chain is built from TRBV5-1 and TRBJ2-3; D is possibly TRBD2 (6 bases). V lost 9 bases, J lost 2 bases, and 19 bases lay in between. The CDR3 sequence is 15 residues long. Germline CDR1 is SGHRS and CDR2 is YFSETQ. CDR3: CATKGGGGPTDTQYF. CDR3 DNA sequence: TGCGCCACTAAAGGTGGGGGAGGACCCACAGATACGCAGTATTTT.

The gene calls are TRBV27 and TRBJ2-5, with unresolved D. CDR1 MNHEY and CDR2 SMNVEV come from the germline V gene (reference sequence). V shed 7 bases and J shed 1 base, with 13 bases lying between them. This CDR3 has 14 amino acids. The CDR3: CASTPLGSQETQYF. In DNA, the CDR3 is TGTGCCAGCACACCCTTAGGCAGCCAAGAGACCCAGTACTTC.